Listed here is a single T cell receptor beta chain. This sample is drawn from a study of blood T cell repertoires in COVID-19. The overall study: Sources were T cells, B-cell-depleted T cells, or PBMCs; the material itself was cDNA or gDNA.

V lost 5 bases, J lost 10 bases, and 10 bases stayed unmatched. Germline-derived CDR1 and CDR2 are SEHNR and FQNEAQ (reference sequence). CDR3 length equals 14 residues. In the source study's methods: Counts of nucleated cells, estimated from reference gene primer amplification, were obtained. The assay was immunoSEQ multiplex PCR, and TCRdb's table has in-frame clones only and misses some. Clone size and the V and J calls come from that table; the DNA yielded D and trimming. The sample holds 200,000 to 250,000 clones, 65% to 85% seen once. V is TRBV7-9 and J is TRBJ1-1; TRBD1 aligns across 10 bases. This sequence originates from a woman between 55 and 75 years old who had recovered from COVID-19. Sequencing was carried out using PBMCs or T cells enriched from blood (not recorded which). The CDR3 sequence is CASSTTGGERGAFF. CDR3 bases: TGTGCCAGCAGCACGACAGGGGGCGAACGAGGAGCTTTCTTT.